These 27 T cell receptor beta chains were all obtained from the same sample, sequenced in a study of OX40 agonist ivuxolimab in advanced cancers. Data came from immunoSEQ multiplex PCR; TCRdb stores just in-frame clones and leaves some out. Counted here are more than 60,000 clones, around 81% occurring once; the ten biggest clones make up around 4.5%. The sequencing here drew on CD4+ or CD8+ T cells sorted from blood, taken in a trial of the OX40 agonist ivuxolimab. These receptors came from an adult with an advanced solid tumor such as melanoma, head and neck, liver or kidney cancer.

This clone showed up just a few times. This chain connects TRBV7-9 to TRBJ1-1; D call uncertain. The germline V gene encodes CDR1 SEHNR and CDR2 FQNEAQ (reference sequence). This CDR3 has 15 amino acids. V was cut by 1 base and J by 0 bases, with 9 bases left in between. DNA of the CDR3: TGTGCCAGCAGCTTAGGGTCAGGCTTGAACACTGAAGCTTTCTTT. Its translation: CASSLGSGLNTEAFF.

The chain links TRBV5-1 to TRBJ2-7; tentatively, D is TRBD2 (6 bases). Looked up from germline, CDR1 is SGHRS and CDR2 is YFSETQ. The germline V and J ends were trimmed by 4 bases and 2 bases, with 16 bases remaining between them. This CDR3 has 15 residues. The CDR3 nucleotides read TGCGCCAGCAGCCAGGCGGGGCCAGCGGCCTACGAGCAGTACTTC. It codes for CASSQAGPAAYEQYF. The whole variable domain, remainder taken from reference TRBV5-1 and TRBJ2-7, is KAGVTQTPRYLIKTRGQQVTLSCSPISGHRSVSWYQQTPGQGLQFLFEYFSETQRNKGNFPGRFSGRQFSNSRSEMNVSTLELGDSALYLCASSQAGPAAYEQYFGPGTRLTVT.

The chain is built from TRBV29-1 and TRBJ1-4, with a tentative D call TRBD1 (5 bases). Per the germline V gene, CDR1 is SQVTM and CDR2 is ANQGSEA. CDR3 length equals 11 residues. V lost 5 bases to trimming and J lost 8 bases, with 9 bases between them. The CDR3 loop is CSVTSGEKLFF. Written as DNA, the CDR3 is TGCAGCGTTACGTCAGGGGAAAAACTGTTTTTT.

The genes are TRBV5-8 and TRBJ2-2; 10 bases are a match to TRBD1. This CDR3 is 15 amino acids long. J was trimmed by 5 bases and V by 6 bases; bases with no gene match: 7. Germline V CDR1 and CDR2: SGHTS, YDEGEE. The CDR3 here is CASIIGQGGTGELFF. CDR3 bases: TGTGCCAGCATCATTGGACAGGGGGGGACCGGGGAGCTGTTTTTT.

This clone is a singleton in its sample. This sequence joins TRBV6-5 and TRBJ2-1, with D perhaps given as TRBD1 or TRBD2 (5 bases each). The CDR3 totals 15 residues. Germline CDR1 MNHEY, CDR2 SVGAGI. V lost 4 bases to trimming and J lost 0 bases, with 10 bases between them. The CDR3 sequence: CASSWDRTSYNEQFF. CDR3 sequence (DNA): TGTGCCAGCAGTTGGGACCGTACCTCCTACAATGAGCAGTTCTTC.

CDR3 sequence (DNA): TGCGCCAGCAGCTTGGGACAGCTCTCCGGGGCCAACGTCCTGACTTTC. Residues: CASSLGQLSGANVLTF. The chain uses TRBV5-1 and TRBJ2-6, with D maybe TRBD1 (5 bases). Trimming left V 0 bases short and J 4 bases short, with 11 bases between. The CDR3 is 16 residues long. In germline, CDR1 is SGHRS, CDR2 YFSETQ. The full variable domain, its missing parts supplied by reference TRBV5-1 and TRBJ2-6, is KAGVTQTPRYLIKTRGQQVTLSCSPISGHRSVSWYQQTPGQGLQFLFEYFSETQRNKGNFPGRFSGRQFSNSRSEMNVSTLELGDSALYLCASSLGQLSGANVLTFGAGSRLTVL.

Concerning this clone itself: One end of the junction fails to match germline, which may point to a read error. The chain recombines TRBV28 with TRBJ1-1; D perhaps matches TRBD1 (5 bases). The CDR3 length is 14 residues. Germline V gene data show CDR1 as MDHEN and CDR2 as SYDVKM. The CDR3 loop is CASSRDGTNSEAFF. The CDR3 nucleotides read TGTGCCAGCAGTCGGGACGGGACGAACTCTGAAGCTTTCTTT.

In its sample, this clone was seen once. The rearrangement uses TRBV2 and TRBJ1-1, with a weak D call TRBD1 (6 bases). V lost 7 bases, J lost 4 bases, and 13 bases lay in between. The CDR3 has 13 residues. Germline V gene lookup returns CDR1 SNHLY and CDR2 FYNNEI. The CDR3 region is CASTYREGTEAFF. The CDR3 DNA sequence: TGTGCCAGCACCTACAGGGAGGGCACTGAAGCTTTCTTT.

The rearrangement links TRBV7-8 to TRBJ1-4; tentatively, D is TRBD1 (5 bases). The CDR3 covers 14 residues. CDR1 SGHVS and CDR2 FQNEAQ come from the germline V gene. Trimming cost V 5 bases and J 5 bases, with 12 bases left between them. This chain's CDR3 is CASSPRQSNEKLFF. The DNA of the CDR3 is TGTGCCAGCAGCCCCCGACAGAGCAATGAAAAACTGTTTTTT. The variable domain in full, with the rest retrieved from reference TRBV7-8 and TRBJ1-4, is GAGVSQSPRYKVAKRGQDVALRCDPISGHVSLFWYQQALGQGPEFLTYFQNEAQLDKSGLPSDRFFAERPEGSVSTLKIQRTQQEDSAVYLCASSPRQSNEKLFFGSGTQLSVL.

This clone has more than one count but fewer than ten. This chain links TRBV4-2 with TRBJ1-2, with a possible D match to TRBD1 (5 bases). The ends were cut back, 0 bases at V and 4 bases at J, with 15 bases in the middle. The CDR3 runs to 16 residues. From germline, CDR1 is LGHNA and CDR2 YNFKEQ. The CDR3 region is CASSQDGQGLTYGYTF. CDR3 nucleotide sequence: TGTGCCAGCAGCCAAGATGGTCAGGGATTGACCTATGGCTACACCTTC.

The gene calls are TRBV7-8 and TRBJ2-1, with 7 bases fitting TRBD1. J gave up 6 bases and V 5 bases, and 13 bases lay outside the gene matches. CDR3 size: 16 residues. From germline, CDR1 is SGHVS and CDR2 FQNEAQ. The CDR3 coding sequence is TGTGCCAGCAGCGCGTCGGTACAGGGGCTTGGCAATGAGCAGTTCTTC. It is translated as CASSASVQGLGNEQFF. Drawing the rest from reference TRBV7-8 and TRBJ2-1, the complete variable domain is GAGVSQSPRYKVAKRGQDVALRCDPISGHVSLFWYQQALGQGPEFLTYFQNEAQLDKSGLPSDRFFAERPEGSVSTLKIQRTQQEDSAVYLCASSASVQGLGNEQFFGPGTRLTVL.

The J gene is TRBJ2-2, the V gene TRBV2, with D possibly matching TRBD1 (5 bases). This CDR3 region has 13 residues. Germline V gives CDR1 SNHLY, CDR2 FYNNEI. Deletions cut 8 bases from V and 0 bases from J, with 7 bases between. CDR3 sequence: CASGASNTGELFF. CDR3 nucleotide sequence: TGTGCCAGCGGGGCATCGAACACCGGGGAGCTGTTTTTT.

The chain recombines TRBV13 with TRBJ2-1; D is undetermined. V gave up 0 bases and J gave up 1 base, with 10 bases separating them. The length of the CDR3 is 16 residues. Per germline, CDR1 PRHDT and CDR2 FYEKMQ (reference sequence). This CDR3 is CASSLGRRRSYNEQFF. The CDR3 nucleotides are TGTGCCAGCAGCTTAGGGCGTCGTAGGTCCTACAATGAGCAGTTCTTC. Combining the CDR3 with reference TRBV13 and TRBJ2-1 gives the whole variable domain AAGVIQSPRHLIKEKRETATLKCYPIPRHDTVYWYQQGPGQDPQFLISFYEKMQSDKGSIPDRFSAQQFSDYHSELNMSSLELGDSALYFCASSLGRRRSYNEQFFGPGTRLTVL.

The CDR3 here is CASSLSGKSNQPQHF. As DNA, the CDR3 is TGTGCCAGCAGCTTATCAGGGAAAAGCAATCAGCCCCAGCATTTT. This chain uses TRBV7-6 with TRBJ1-5; a possible D gene is TRBD1 (5 bases). This CDR3 spans 15 amino acids. Germline V lookup: CDR1 SGHVS, CDR2 FNYEAQ. V was cut by 2 bases and J by 1 base, with 9 bases left in between.

J is TRBJ1-3 and V is TRBV7-9, with 8 bases fitting TRBD1. Trimming took 5 bases from V and 4 from J; bases not matched to a gene: 16. The CDR3 covers 18 residues. Germline CDR1 and CDR2: SEHNR and FQNEAQ (reference sequence). CDR3 DNA: TGTGCCAGCAGCCCAGCCCCACCGGACAGGGTAATCGGAAACACCATATATTTT. Its translation is CASSPAPPDRVIGNTIYF.

In its sample, this clone was seen once. The rearrangement links TRBV10-3 to TRBJ1-4, with 11 bases matching TRBD1. The CDR3 is made up of 17 amino acids. Germline CDR1 ENHRY, CDR2 SYGVKD. V shed 6 bases and J 0 bases; nucleotides not matched to a gene: 6. The CDR3 bases are TGTGCCATCAGCGGGACAGGGGGGTCTTCAACTAATGAAAAACTGTTTTTT. It encodes CAISGTGGSSTNEKLFF.

This clone was picked up one time. The rearrangement links TRBV5-1 to TRBJ2-2, with 8 bases matching TRBD1. Germline V gene sequence: CDR1 SGHRS, CDR2 YFSETQ. The CDR3 is 15 residues long. Germline trimming cut 6 bases from V and 3 bases from J; bases unmatched to any gene: 7. This CDR3 reads CASTNPTGDTGELFF. DNA of the CDR3: TGCGCCAGCACCAACCCGACAGGGGACACCGGGGAGCTGTTTTTT.

This chain connects TRBV5-1 to TRBJ1-2; unclear D gene. The CDR3 runs to 12 residues. Germline-derived CDR1 and CDR2 are SGHRS and YFSETQ. Trimming took off 0 bases at V and 6 bases at J, with 6 bases between the two ends. For the CDR3, the DNA is TGCGCCAGCAGCTTGGATGGGGATGGCTACACCTTC. Residues: CASSLDGDGYTF.

The chain links TRBV29-1 to TRBJ2-2; 8 bases are a match to TRBD1. V was pared by 8 bases and J by 5 bases, with 7 bases of the junction left unmatched. Germline loops: CDR1 SQVTM, CDR2 ANQGSEA. The CDR3 sequence is 13 residues long. The DNA of the CDR3 is TGCAGCCTAAGGACAGGGATGACCGGGGAGCTGTTTTTT. Translating gives CSLRTGMTGELFF.

The genes are TRBV19 and TRBJ1-4; 9 bases fit TRBD1. V shed 4 bases and J 0 bases; nucleotides not matched to a gene: 6. Per germline, CDR1 LNHDA and CDR2 SQIVND (reference sequence). The CDR3 contains 17 residues. The CDR3 loop reads CASSTRQGGATNEKLFF. In nucleotides, the CDR3 is TGTGCCAGTAGTACCCGACAGGGGGGGGCAACTAATGAAAAACTGTTTTTT.

V usage is TRBV7-9 and J usage is TRBJ1-5; D is undetermined. The V and J ends lost 1 base and 1 base respectively, with 5 bases between them. This CDR3 is 14 amino acids long. The V gene's germline CDR1 is SEHNR and CDR2 FQNEAQ (reference sequence). CDR3 loop: CASSLDRSNQPQHF. The CDR3 coding sequence is TGTGCCAGCAGCTTAGACAGAAGCAATCAGCCCCAGCATTTT.

The V gene is TRBV5-3, the J gene TRBJ1-1; a possible D gene is TRBD1 (6 bases). TRBV5-3 qualifies as an ORF whose function is uncertain. Trimming left V 7 bases short and J 1 base short, with 14 bases between. The CDR3 sequence is 14 residues long. As DNA, the CDR3 is TGTGCCAGATTACCTCCGACAGGGAACACTGAAGCTTTCTTT. This translates into CARLPPTGNTEAFF.

The V call is TRBV20-1, the J call TRBJ2-3; D is undetermined. The CDR3 runs to 11 residues. V was trimmed by 6 bases and J by 6 bases, leaving 10 bases between them. Germline CDR1 DFQATT, CDR2 SNEGSKA (reference sequence). The CDR3 reads CSARRTDTQYF. The CDR3 DNA follows: TGCAGTGCAAGGAGAACGGATACGCAGTATTTT.

The chain joins TRBV28 to TRBJ2-5; 12 bases match TRBD1. CDR1 and CDR2 from the germline V gene are MDHEN and SYDVKM. The V and J ends lost 4 bases and 4 bases, in that order; junction bases with no gene match: 7. The CDR3 runs to 16 residues. This chain's CDR3 is CASSYDGTGGAETQYF. The CDR3 DNA sequence: TGTGCCAGCAGTTACGACGGGACAGGGGGCGCAGAGACCCAGTACTTC.

CDR3 sequence reads: CASSLGGTGIGYTF. The CDR3 nucleotides are TGTGCCAGCAGTTTAGGGGGGACAGGGATCGGCTACACCTTC. The rearrangement links TRBV27 to TRBJ1-2; 9 bases line up with TRBD1. After removal of 2 bases from V and 8 bases from J, the junction contained 6 bases not matched to a gene. CDR3 length: 14 amino acids. The germline V gene encodes CDR1 MNHEY and CDR2 SMNVEV (reference sequence).

The V call is TRBV10-3, the J call TRBJ2-2; 10 bases fit TRBD1. Germline V gene data show CDR1 as ENHRY and CDR2 as SYGVKD. The CDR3 is made up of 15 amino acids. V lost 4 bases to trimming and J lost 6 bases; unmatched junction nucleotides: 5. Here the CDR3 reads CAISGQGADPGELFF. The CDR3 coding sequence is TGTGCCATCAGTGGACAGGGGGCCGATCCCGGGGAGCTGTTTTTT.

This sequence joins TRBV6-1 and TRBJ1-2; D gene uncertain. CDR3 length: 14 amino acids. Germline-derived CDR1 and CDR2 are MNHNS and SASEGT. Deletions cut 8 bases from V and 3 bases from J, with 16 bases between. The chain's CDR3 is CASHAFTVYYGYTF. The DNA of the CDR3 is TGTGCCAGCCACGCGTTTACGGTTTACTATGGCTACACCTTC.